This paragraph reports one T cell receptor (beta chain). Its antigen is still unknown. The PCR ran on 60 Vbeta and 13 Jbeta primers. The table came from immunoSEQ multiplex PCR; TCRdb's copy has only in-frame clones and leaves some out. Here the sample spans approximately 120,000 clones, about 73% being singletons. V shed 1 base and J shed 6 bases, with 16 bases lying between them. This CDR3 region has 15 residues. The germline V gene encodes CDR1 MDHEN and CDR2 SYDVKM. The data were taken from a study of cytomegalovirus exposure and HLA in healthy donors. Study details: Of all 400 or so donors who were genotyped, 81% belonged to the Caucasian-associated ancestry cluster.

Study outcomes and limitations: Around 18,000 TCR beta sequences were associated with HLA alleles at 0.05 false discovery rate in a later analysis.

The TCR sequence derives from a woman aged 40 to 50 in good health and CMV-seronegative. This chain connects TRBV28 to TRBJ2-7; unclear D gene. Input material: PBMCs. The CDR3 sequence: CASSLFALSHLEQYF. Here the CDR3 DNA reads TGTGCCAGCAGTTTATTCGCGCTTTCCCACCTCGAGCAGTACTTC. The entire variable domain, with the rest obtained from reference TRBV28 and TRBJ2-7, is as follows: DVKVTQSSRYLVKRTGEKVFLECVQDMDHENMFWYRQDPGLGLRLIYFSYDVKMKEKGDIPEGYSVSREKKERFSLILESASTNQTSMYLCASSLFALSHLEQYFGPGTRLTVT.